This T cell receptor beta chain was recorded in a study of T cells in Graves' hyperthyroidism and ophthalmopathy. Absent ophthalmopathy progression within 18 months defined stable Graves' hyperthyroidism. Thyroid ultrasound and orbital computed tomography, with clinical symptoms and serum thyroxine and TRAb, informed diagnoses. General observations from the study: Most expanded thyroid clonotypes above 0.001 also appeared in blood.

V was shortened by 5 bases and J by 6 bases, with 14 bases between the two germline ends. The V gene's germline CDR1 is MDHEN and CDR2 SYDVKM. There are 13 residues in the CDR3. This clonotype was found many times. Antigen: not known. It was RNA transcripts that yielded the amplified TCR beta CDR3 regions. In the first-round RT-PCR of the TCR CDR3, the HTBI primer set was used. In TCRdb, the multiplex PCR reads were re-called with MiXCR into one record per CDR3 protein. The table has about 400,000 distinct CDR3 sequences, about 15% seen once. This receptor was obtained from a woman aged 25 to 39 with Graves' hyperthyroidism. The V and J genes are TRBV28 and TRBJ2-7; no definite D call. The sample consisted of blood. The CDR3 nucleotides are TGTGCCAGCAGTAGTAACAGTCCCCTCGAGCAGTACTTC. It encodes CASSSNSPLEQYF.